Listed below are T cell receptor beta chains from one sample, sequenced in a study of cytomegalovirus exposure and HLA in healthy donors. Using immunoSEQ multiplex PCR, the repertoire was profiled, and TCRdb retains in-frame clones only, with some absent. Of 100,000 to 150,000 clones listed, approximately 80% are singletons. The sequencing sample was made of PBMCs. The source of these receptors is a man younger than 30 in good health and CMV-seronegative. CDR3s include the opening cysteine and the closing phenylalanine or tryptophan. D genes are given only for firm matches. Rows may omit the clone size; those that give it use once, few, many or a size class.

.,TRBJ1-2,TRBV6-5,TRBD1,CASSYSTGGDGYTF,TGTGCCAGCAGTTACTCGACAGGGGGCGATGGCTACACCTTC
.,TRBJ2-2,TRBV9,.,CASSANTGLVTGELFF,TGTGCCAGCAGCGCGAACACGGGACTCGTGACCGGGGAGCTGTTTTTT
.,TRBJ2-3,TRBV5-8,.,CASSLGGGGTDTQYF,TGTGCCAGCAGCTTGGGGGGGGGCGGCACAGATACGCAGTATTTT
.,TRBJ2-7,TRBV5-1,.,CASRLQVTGYEQYF,TGCGCCAGCAGGCTCCAAGTAACGGGCTACGAGCAGTACTTC
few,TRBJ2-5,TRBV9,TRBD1,CASSPRDRGGQETQYF,TGTGCCAGCAGCCCAAGGGACAGGGGGGGTCAAGAGACCCAGTACTTC
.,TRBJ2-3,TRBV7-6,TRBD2,CASSPRSGGTDTQYF,TGTGCCAGCAGCCCCCGGAGCGGGGGGACAGATACGCAGTATTTT
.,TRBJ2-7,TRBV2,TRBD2,CASSERGLAGGRYEQYF,TGTGCCAGCAGCGAGAGGGGTCTAGCGGGGGGGCGGTACGAGCAGTACTTC
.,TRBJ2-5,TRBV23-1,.,CASMGQGWETQYF,TGCGCCAGCATGGGGCAGGGGTGGGAGACCCAGTACTTC
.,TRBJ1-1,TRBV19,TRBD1,CASSRTGTNTEAFF,TGTGCCAGTTCCAGGACAGGGACGAACACTGAAGCTTTCTTT
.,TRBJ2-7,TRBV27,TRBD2,CASSLNGKRLASSYEQYF,TGTGCCAGCAGTTTAAACGGTAAAAGACTAGCGAGCTCCTACGAGCAGTACTTC
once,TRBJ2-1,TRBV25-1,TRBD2,CASSETSGINEQFF,TGTGCCAGCAGTGAGACTAGCGGGATCAATGAGCAGTTCTTC
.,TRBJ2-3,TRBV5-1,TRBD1,CASSLGFRTGGHVDTQYF,TGCGCCAGCAGCTTAGGTTTCCGGACAGGGGGCCATGTAGATACGCAGTATTTT
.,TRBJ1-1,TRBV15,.,CATSRDSTEAFF,TGTGCCACCAGCAGAGATTCGACTGAAGCTTTCTTT
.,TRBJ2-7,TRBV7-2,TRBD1,CASSQDRGSSYEQYF,TGTGCCAGCAGCCAGGACAGGGGCAGCTCCTACGAGCAGTACTTC
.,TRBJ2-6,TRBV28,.,CATASGSGANVLTF,TGTGCCACCGCCTCGGGCTCTGGGGCCAACGTCCTGACTTTC
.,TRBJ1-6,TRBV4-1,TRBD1,CASSQRSRDRGGSPLHF,TGCGCCAGCAGCCAGCGATCCCGGGACAGGGGAGGATCACCCCTCCACTTT
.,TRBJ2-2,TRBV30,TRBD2,CACPSRGGTGELFF,TGTGCCTGCCCCTCGCGGGGGGGAACCGGGGAGCTGTTTTTT
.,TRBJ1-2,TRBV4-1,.,CASSQGQSNYGYTF,TGCGCCAGCAGCCAAGGGCAGTCTAACTATGGCTACACCTTC
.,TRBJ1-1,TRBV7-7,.,CASSLGRNTEAFF,TGTGCCAGCAGCTTAGGTCGGAACACTGAAGCTTTCTTT
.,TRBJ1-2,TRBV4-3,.,CASSQDPGVYGYTF,TGCGCCAGCAGCCAAGATCCAGGGGTATATGGCTACACCTTC
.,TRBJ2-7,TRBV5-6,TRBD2,CATHQRGLGFYEQYF,TGTGCCACTCACCAGAGGGGACTAGGGTTCTACGAGCAGTACTTC
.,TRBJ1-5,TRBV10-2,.,CASSESGGNGYQPQHF,TGCGCCAGCAGTGAGTCGGGGGGGAATGGTTATCAGCCCCAGCATTTT
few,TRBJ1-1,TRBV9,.,CASKGEGRNTEAFF,TGTGCCAGCAAGGGAGAAGGGAGGAACACTGAAGCTTTCTTT
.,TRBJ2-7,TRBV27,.,CASSLGVLGTPYEQYF,TGTGCCAGCAGTTTAGGTGTTCTTGGGACACCCTACGAGCAGTACTTC
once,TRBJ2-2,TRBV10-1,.,CASSELASTGELFF,TGCGCCAGCAGTGAACTAGCATCCACCGGGGAGCTGTTTTTT
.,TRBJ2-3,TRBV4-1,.,CASSQALDTQYF,TGCGCCAGCAGCCAAGCTCTAGATACGCAGTATTTT
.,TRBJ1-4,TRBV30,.,CAWSDWTPTNEKLFF,TGTGCCTGGTCAGACTGGACACCAACTAATGAAAAACTGTTTTTT
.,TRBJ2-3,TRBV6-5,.,CASSYFGDTGYPQYF,TGTGCCAGCAGTTATTTTGGGGATACAGGGTATCCGCAGTATTTT
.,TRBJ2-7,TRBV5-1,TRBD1,CASSWDRGYEQYF,TGCGCCAGCAGCTGGGACAGGGGGTACGAGCAGTACTTC
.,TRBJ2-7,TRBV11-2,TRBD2,CASSLTSGGLHYEQYF,TGTGCCAGCAGCTTGACTAGCGGGGGGCTTCACTACGAGCAGTACTTC
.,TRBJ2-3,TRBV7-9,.,CASSPLASIGTDTQYF,TGTGCCAGCAGCCCCCTAGCGTCAATAGGCACAGATACGCAGTATTTT